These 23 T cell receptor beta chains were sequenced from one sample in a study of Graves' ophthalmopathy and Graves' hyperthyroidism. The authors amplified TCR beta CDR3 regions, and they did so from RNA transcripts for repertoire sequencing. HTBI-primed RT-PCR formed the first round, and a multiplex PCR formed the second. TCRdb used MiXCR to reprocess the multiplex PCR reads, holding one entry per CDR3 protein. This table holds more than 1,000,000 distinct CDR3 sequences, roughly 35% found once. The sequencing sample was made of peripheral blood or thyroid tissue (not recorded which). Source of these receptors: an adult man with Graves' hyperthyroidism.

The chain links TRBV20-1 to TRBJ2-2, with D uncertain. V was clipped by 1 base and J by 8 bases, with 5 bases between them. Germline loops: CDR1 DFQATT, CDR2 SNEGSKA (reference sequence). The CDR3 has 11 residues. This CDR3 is CSARVIGELFF. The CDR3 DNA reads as TGCAGTGCTAGAGTCATAGGGGAGCTGTTTTTT.

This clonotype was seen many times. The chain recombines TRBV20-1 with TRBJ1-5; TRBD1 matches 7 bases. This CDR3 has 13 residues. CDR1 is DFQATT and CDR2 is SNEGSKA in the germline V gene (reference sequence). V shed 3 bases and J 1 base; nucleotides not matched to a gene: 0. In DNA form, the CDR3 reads TGCAGTGCTAGGACAGGGAGCAATCAGCCCCAGCATTTT. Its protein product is CSARTGSNQPQHF.

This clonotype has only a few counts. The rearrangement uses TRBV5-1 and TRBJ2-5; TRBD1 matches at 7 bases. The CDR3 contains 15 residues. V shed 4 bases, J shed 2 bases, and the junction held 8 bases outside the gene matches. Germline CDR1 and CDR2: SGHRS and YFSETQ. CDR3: CASSPRGSGQETQYF. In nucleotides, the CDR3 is TGCGCCAGCAGCCCCAGGGGGTCCGGGCAAGAGACCCAGTACTTC.

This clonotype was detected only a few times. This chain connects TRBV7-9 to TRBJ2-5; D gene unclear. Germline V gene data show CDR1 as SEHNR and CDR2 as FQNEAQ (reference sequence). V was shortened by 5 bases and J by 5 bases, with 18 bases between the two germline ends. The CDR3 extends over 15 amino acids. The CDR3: CASSRLDTPRETQYF. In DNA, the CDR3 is TGTGCCAGCAGCCGACTGGATACCCCGAGGGAGACCCAGTACTTC.

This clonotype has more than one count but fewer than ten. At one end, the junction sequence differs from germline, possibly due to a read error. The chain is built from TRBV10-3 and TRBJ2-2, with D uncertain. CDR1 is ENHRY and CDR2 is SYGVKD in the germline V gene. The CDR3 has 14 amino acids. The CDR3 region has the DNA TGTGCCAGCAGTGACTCGGACAACACCGGGGAGCTGTTTTTT. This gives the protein CASSDSDNTGELFF.

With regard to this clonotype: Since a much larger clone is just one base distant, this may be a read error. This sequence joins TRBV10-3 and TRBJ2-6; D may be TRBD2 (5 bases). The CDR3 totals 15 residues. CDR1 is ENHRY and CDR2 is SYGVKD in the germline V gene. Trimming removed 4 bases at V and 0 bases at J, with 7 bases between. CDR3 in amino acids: CAISGGSSGANVLTF. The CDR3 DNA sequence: TGTGCCATCAGTGGTGGGAGCTCTGGGGCCAACGTCCTGACTTTC.

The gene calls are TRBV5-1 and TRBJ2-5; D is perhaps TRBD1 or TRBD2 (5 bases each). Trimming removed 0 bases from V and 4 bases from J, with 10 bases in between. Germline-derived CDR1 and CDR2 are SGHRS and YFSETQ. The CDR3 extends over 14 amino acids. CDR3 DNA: TGCGCCAGCAGCTTGGTTGAGGGGCTAGAGACCCAGTACTTC. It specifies CASSLVEGLETQYF.

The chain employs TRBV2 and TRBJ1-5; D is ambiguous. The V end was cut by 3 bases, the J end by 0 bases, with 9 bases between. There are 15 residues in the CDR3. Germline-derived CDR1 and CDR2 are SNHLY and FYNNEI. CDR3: CASSDQPTSNQPQHF. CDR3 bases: TGTGCCAGCAGTGATCAACCGACTAGCAATCAGCCCCAGCATTTT.

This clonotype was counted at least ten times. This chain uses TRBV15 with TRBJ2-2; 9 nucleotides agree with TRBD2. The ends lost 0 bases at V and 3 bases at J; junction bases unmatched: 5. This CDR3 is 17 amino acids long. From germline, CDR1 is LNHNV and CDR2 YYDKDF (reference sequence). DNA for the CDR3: TGTGCCACCAGCAGAGATGTCCTAGCGGGATACACCGGGGAGCTGTTTTTT. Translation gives CATSRDVLAGYTGELFF.

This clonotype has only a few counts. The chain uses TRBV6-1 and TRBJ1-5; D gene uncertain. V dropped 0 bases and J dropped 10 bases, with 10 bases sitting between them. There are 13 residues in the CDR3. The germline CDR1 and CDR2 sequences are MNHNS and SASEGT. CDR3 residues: CASSEALSGPQHF. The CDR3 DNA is TGTGCCAGCAGTGAAGCTCTGTCTGGACCCCAGCATTTT.

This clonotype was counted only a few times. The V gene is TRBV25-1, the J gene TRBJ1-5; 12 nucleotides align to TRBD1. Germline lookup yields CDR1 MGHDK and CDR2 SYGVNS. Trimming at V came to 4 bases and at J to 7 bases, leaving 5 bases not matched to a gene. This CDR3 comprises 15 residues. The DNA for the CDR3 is TGTGCCAGCAGTGGAACCGGGACAGGGGGCCAGCCCCAGCATTTT. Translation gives CASSGTGTGGQPQHF.

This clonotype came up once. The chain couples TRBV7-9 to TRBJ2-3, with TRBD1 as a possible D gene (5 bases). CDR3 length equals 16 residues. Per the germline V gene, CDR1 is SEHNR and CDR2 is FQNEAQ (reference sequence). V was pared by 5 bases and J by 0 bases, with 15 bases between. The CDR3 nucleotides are TGTGCCAGCAGCCGTTGGGGCGTTCATAGCACAGATACGCAGTATTTT. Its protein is CASSRWGVHSTDTQYF.

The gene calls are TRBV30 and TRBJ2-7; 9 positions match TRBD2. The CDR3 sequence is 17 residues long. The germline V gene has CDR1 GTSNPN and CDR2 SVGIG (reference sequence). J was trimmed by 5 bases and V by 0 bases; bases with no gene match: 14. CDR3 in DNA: TGTGCCTGGAGTGTCTTGCTAGCGGGACGTCGAACCCACGAGCAGTACTTC. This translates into CAWSVLLAGRRTHEQYF.

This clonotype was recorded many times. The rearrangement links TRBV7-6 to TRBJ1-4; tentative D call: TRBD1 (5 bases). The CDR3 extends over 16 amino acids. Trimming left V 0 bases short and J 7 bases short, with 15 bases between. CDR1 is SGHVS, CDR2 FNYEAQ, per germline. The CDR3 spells CASSLASREGGEKLFF. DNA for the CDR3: TGTGCCAGCAGCTTAGCGAGCAGGGAGGGAGGTGAAAAACTGTTTTTT.

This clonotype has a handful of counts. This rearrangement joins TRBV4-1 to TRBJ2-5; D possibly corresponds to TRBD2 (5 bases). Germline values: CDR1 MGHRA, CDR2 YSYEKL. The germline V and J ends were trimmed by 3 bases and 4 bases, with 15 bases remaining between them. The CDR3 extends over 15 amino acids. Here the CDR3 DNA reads TGCGCCAGCAGCCACCCTGAGCGGCTAGCAGAGACCCAGTACTTC. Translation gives CASSHPERLAETQYF.

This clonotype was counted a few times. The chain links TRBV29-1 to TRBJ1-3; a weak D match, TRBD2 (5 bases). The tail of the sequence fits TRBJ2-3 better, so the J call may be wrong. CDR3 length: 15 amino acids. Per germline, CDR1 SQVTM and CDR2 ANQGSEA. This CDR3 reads CSVEGLWERVDTQYF. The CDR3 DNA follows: TGCAGCGTTGAGGGCCTTTGGGAGCGAGTAGATACGCAGTATTTT.

The CDR3 nucleotides are TGCGCCAGCAGCCAAGATAAGCGAGGGGTCGGCTACACCTTC. Translated: CASSQDKRGVGYTF. The chain couples TRBV4-1 to TRBJ1-2, with TRBD1 as a possible D gene (5 bases). Per the germline V gene, CDR1 is MGHRA and CDR2 is YSYEKL. This CDR3 has 14 residues. V was shortened by 0 bases and J by 8 bases, with 13 bases between the two germline ends.

Here the CDR3 DNA reads TGTGCCAGCAGCCAAGGCAGGTCTGGGACAGGGATGATTCTACGGGAGCTGTTTTTT. It specifies CASSQGRSGTGMILRELFF. The chain has TRBV4-2 and TRBJ2-2, with 9 bases that match TRBD1. Per the germline V gene, CDR1 is LGHNA and CDR2 is YNFKEQ. V was clipped by 1 base and J by 9 bases; unmatched bases: 18. The CDR3 extends over 19 amino acids.

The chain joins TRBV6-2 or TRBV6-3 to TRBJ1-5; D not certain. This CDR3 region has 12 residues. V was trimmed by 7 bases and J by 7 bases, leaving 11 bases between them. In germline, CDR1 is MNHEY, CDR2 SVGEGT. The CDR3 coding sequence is TGTGCCAGCAACCGCGGCGGCCAGCCCCAGCATTTT. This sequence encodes CASNRGGQPQHF.

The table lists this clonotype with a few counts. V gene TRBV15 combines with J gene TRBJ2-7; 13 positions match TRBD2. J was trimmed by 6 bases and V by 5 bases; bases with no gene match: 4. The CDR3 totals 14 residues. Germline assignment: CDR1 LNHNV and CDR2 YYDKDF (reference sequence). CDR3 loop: CATSGGLAGIEQYF. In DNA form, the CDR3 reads TGTGCCACCAGCGGGGGACTAGCGGGAATCGAGCAGTACTTC.

The DNA of the CDR3 is TGTGCCAGCAGTGAAGCGATAGAGACCCAGTACTTC. Translating gives CASSEAIETQYF. The chain joins TRBV12-3 or TRBV12-4 to TRBJ2-5; D gene uncertain. The CDR3 sequence is 12 residues long. Trimming left V 5 bases short and J 4 bases short, with 8 bases between.

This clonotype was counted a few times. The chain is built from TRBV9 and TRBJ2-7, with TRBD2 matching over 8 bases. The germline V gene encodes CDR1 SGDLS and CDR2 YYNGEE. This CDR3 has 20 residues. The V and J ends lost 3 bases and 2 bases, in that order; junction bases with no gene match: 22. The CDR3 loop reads CASSASGVEWRGEDTYEQYF. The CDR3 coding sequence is TGTGCCAGCAGCGCCAGTGGGGTAGAATGGCGGGGGGAGGATACCTACGAGCAGTACTTC.

The CDR3 spells CASSASGLAGGNEQFF. The CDR3 DNA is TGTGCCAGCAGCGCCTCGGGACTAGCGGGGGGCAATGAGCAGTTCTTC. The chain joins TRBV7-9 to TRBJ2-1; 15 nucleotides line up with TRBD2. The length of the CDR3 is 16 residues. Germline trimming cut 5 bases from V and 6 bases from J; bases unmatched to any gene: 5. Germline V gives CDR1 SEHNR, CDR2 FQNEAQ (reference sequence). The full variable domain, its missing parts supplied by reference TRBV7-9 and TRBJ2-1, is DTGVSQNPRHKITKRGQNVTFRCDPISEHNRLYWYRQTLGQGPEFLTYFQNEAQLEKSRLLSDRFSAERPKGSFSTLEIQRTEQGDSAMYLCASSASGLAGGNEQFFGPGTRLTVL.